Listed below are T cell receptor beta chains from one sample, sequenced in a study of cytomegalovirus exposure and HLA in healthy donors. Some clones are missing from TCRdb's copy, which holds only in-frame ones; the method was immunoSEQ multiplex PCR. The data contain some 190,000 clones, more than 75% of them seen just once; the ten biggest clones take up 1.5%. The sample consisted of PBMCs. All receptors come from a man in his forties in good health and CMV-seronegative. Both conserved end residues are trimmed from each CDR3.

V gene	J gene	CDR3 protein
TRBV2	TRBJ2-3	ASVGLYGADTQY
TRBV7-3	TRBJ1-1	ASSLEQNTEAF
TRBV29-1	TRBJ1-1	SVDRGNTEAF
TRBV5-4	TRBJ2-7	ASSLPPGGRDEQY
TRBV28	TRBJ1-2	ASSLSAGLAYGYT
TRBV9	TRBJ2-3	ASSVGLAGAPDTQY
TRBV6-1	TRBJ2-7	ASSEYGRSYEQY
TRBV29-1	TRBJ2-3	SVAGGRGTDTQY
TRBV9	TRBJ2-3	ASTSGGSTDTQY
TRBV18	TRBJ2-5	ASSFMGGETQY
TRBV2	TRBJ1-4	ASSEAVNRVEKLF
TRBV5-1	TRBJ2-1	ASSLDGTGAYNEQF
TRBV2	TRBJ2-5	ASSSGGLTTETQY
TRBV4-3	TRBJ2-7	ASSQDIAYEQY